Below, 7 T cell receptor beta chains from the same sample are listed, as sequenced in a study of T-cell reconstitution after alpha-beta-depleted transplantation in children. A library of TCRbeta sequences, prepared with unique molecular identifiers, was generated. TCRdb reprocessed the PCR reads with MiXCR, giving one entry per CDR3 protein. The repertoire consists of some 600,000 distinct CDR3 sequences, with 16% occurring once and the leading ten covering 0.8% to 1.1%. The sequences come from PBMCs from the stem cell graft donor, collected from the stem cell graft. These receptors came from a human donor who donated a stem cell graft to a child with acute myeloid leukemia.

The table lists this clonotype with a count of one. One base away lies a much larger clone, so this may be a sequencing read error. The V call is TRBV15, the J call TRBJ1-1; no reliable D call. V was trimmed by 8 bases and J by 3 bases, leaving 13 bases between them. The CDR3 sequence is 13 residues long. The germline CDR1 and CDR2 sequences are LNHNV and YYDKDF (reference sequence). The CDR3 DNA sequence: TGTGCCACCGCGGGCCCGGGATACACTGAAGCTTTCTTT. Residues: CATAGPGYTEAFF.

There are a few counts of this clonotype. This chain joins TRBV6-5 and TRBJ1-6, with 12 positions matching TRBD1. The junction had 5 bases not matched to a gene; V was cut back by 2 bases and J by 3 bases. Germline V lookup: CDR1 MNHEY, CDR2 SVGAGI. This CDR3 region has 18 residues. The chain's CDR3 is CASSYRGTGGYYNSPLHF. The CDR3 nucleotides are TGTGCCAGCAGTTACCGGGGGACAGGGGGCTACTATAATTCACCCCTCCACTTT.

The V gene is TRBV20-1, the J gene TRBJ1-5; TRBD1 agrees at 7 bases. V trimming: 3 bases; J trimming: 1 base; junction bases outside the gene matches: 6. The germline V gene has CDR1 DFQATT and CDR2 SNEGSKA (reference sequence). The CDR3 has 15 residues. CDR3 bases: TGCAGTGCTAGTGTGACAGGGACGAGCAATCAGCCCCAGCATTTT. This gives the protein CSASVTGTSNQPQHF.

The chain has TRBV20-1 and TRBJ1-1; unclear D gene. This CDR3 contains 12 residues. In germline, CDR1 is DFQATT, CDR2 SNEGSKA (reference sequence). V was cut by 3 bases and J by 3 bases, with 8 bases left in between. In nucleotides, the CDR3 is TGCAGTGCTAGTCGGGCGGACACTGAAGCTTTCTTT. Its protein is CSASRADTEAFF.

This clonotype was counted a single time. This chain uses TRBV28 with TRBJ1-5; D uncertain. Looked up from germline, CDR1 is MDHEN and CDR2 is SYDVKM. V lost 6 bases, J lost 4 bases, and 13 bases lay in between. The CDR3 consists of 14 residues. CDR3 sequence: CASSYLTGNQPQHF. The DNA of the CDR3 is TGTGCCAGCAGCTATTTAACTGGTAATCAGCCCCAGCATTTT.

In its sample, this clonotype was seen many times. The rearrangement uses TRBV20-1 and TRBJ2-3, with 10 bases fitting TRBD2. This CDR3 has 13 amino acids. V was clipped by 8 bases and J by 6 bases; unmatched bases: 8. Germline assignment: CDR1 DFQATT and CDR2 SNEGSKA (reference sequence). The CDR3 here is CSSPGLAMDTQYF. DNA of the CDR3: TGCAGTTCCCCGGGACTAGCGATGGATACGCAGTATTTT.

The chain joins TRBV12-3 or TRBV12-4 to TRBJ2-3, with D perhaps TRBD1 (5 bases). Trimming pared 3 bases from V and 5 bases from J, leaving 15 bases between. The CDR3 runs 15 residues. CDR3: CASSLGPTGKDTQYF. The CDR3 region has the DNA TGTGCCAGCAGTTTGGGGCCGACCGGCAAAGATACGCAGTATTTT.